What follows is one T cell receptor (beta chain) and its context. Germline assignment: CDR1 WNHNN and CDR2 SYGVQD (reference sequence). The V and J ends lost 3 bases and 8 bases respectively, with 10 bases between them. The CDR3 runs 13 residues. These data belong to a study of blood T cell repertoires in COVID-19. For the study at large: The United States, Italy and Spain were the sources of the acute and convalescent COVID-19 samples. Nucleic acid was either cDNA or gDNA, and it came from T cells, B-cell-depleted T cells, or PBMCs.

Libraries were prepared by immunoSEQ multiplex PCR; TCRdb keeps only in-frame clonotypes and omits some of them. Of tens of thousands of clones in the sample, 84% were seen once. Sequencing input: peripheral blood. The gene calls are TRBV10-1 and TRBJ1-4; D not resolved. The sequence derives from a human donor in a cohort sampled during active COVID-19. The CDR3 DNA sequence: TGCGCCAGCAGTGATCGCGGCCCGGAAAAACTGTTTTTT. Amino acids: CASSDRGPEKLFF.